The clone carrying this T cell receptor (beta chain) was picked up a small number of times. What it binds is not known. Repertoires were generated with immunoSEQ multiplex PCR, while TCRdb's copy carries only in-frame clones and drops some. The sample holds 100,000 to 130,000 clones, roughly 89% seen once. The sample is drawn from a study of T cell responses to AZD1222 COVID-19 vaccine. Regarding the study as a whole: White British ancestry dominated among donors, who included more females, and clonal diversity was possibly underestimated. Of the AZD1222 recipients, only 5 or 6 were seropositive at baseline. The study found vaccine-associated CD4 TCRs spanning spike, dominant at 160-218 and 743-854.

Germline V lookup: CDR1 MNHEY, CDR2 SVGEGT. The CDR3 sequence is 14 residues long. V dropped 5 bases and J dropped 9; count of bases not matched to a gene: 7. The V call is TRBV6-2 or TRBV6-3, the J call TRBJ1-5; 10 bases agree with TRBD1. Source: peripheral blood, taken on day 0 of MenACWY control vaccination. The clonotype was recovered from an adult in good health. As DNA, the CDR3 is TGTGCCAGCAGTCGGCCGACAGGGGGCTGGCCCCAGCATTTT. This codes for CASSRPTGGWPQHF.